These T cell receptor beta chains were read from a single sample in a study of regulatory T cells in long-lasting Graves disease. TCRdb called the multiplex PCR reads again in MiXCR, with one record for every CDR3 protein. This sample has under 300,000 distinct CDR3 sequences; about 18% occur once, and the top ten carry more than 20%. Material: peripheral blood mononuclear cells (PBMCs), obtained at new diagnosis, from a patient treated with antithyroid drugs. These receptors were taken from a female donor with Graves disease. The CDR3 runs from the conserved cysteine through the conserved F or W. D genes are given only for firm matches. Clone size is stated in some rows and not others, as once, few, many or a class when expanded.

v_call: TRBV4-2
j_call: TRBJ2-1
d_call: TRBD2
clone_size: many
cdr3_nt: TGTGCCAGCAGCCAAGATAGGGCTAGCGGCGGCAATGAGCAGTTCTTC
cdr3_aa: CASSQDRASGGNEQFF

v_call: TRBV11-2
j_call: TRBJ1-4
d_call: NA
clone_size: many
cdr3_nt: TGTGCCAGCAGCCAAACGGGGAGGAGTGAAAAACTGTTTTTT
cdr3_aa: CASSQTGRSEKLFF

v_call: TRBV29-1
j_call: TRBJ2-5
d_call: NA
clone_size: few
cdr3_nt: TGCAGCGTCCGCCCCAAGGTCACTATCCAAGAGACCCAGTACTTC
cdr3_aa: CSVRPKVTIQETQYF

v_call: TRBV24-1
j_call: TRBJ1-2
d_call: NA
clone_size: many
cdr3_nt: TGTGCCACCAGTGATGGTAGGAACTATGGCTACACCTTC
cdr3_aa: CATSDGRNYGYTF

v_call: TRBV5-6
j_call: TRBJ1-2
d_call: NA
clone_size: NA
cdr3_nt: TGTGCCAGCAGCTTGCAGCTGCTTTCCGGGGGCTACACCTTC
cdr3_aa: CASSLQLLSGGYTF

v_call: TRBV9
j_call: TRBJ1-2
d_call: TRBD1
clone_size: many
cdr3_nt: TGTGCCAGCAGCCCTACCCGACAGGGCGGCTATGGCTACACCTTC
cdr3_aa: CASSPTRQGGYGYTF

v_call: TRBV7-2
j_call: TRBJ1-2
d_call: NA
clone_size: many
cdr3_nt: TGTGCCAGCAGCTTAAGGGATGGAGATGGCTACACCTTC
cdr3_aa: CASSLRDGDGYTF

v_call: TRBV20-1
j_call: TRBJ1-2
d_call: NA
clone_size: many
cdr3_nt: TGCAGTGCTAGTAGGCAGGGTTTCAACTATGGCTACACCTTC
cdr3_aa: CSASRQGFNYGYTF

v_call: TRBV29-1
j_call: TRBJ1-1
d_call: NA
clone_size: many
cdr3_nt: TGCAGCGTTGAAGGAGTTGACACCTTCTTGAACACTGAAGCTTTCTTT
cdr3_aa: CSVEGVDTFLNTEAFF

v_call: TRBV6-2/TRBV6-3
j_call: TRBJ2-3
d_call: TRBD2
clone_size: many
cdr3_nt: TGTGCCAGCAGTTACGGGCTAGCGGGAGCGGGAGATACGCAGTATTTT
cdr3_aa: CASSYGLAGAGDTQYF

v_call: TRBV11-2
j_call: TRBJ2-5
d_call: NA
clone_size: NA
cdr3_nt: TGTGCCAGCAGCTCTCCTAGCGGGCAGGGGGAAGAGACCCAGTACTTC
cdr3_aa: CASSSPSGQGEETQYF

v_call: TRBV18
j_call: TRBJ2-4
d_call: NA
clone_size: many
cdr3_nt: TGTGCCAGCTCACCCCCTGGGGTTAAGGAGATTCAGTACTTC
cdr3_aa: CASSPPGVKEIQYF

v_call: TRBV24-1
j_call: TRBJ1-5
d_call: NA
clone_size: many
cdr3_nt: TGTGCCACCAGTGGAAGGGGCGCGAGCAATCAGCCCCAGCATTTT
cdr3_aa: CATSGRGASNQPQHF

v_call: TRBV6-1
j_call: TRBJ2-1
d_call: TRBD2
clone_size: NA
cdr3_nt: TGTGCCAGCAGTGGCGGGGGGCCCTCCTACAATGAGCAGTTCTTC
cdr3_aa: CASSGGGPSYNEQFF

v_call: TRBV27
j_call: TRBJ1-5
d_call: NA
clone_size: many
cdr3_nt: TGTGCCAGCAGTTTTCGGGGGCAGGGGTCTTTTCAGCCCCAGCATTTT
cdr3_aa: CASSFRGQGSFQPQHF